Following are 12 T cell receptor beta chains from one sample sequenced in a study of response to subunit inactivated influenza vaccine. TCRdb ran MiXCR on the RT-PCR reads and lists one entry per CDR3 protein. Of about 500,000 distinct CDR3 sequences in the sample, 6% to 9% are singletons; the top ten hold about 12%. Sequencing used PBMCs from blood, obtained less than 30 months after vaccination. These receptors all come from a man aged 50 to 75 who received an inactivated influenza vaccine.

This clonotype was found many times. The chain couples TRBV7-8 to TRBJ2-1; D perhaps matches TRBD2 (6 bases). There are 16 residues in the CDR3. V dropped 1 base and J dropped 1 base, with 11 bases sitting between them. Germline V gene data show CDR1 as SGHVS and CDR2 as FQNEAQ. In DNA form, the CDR3 reads TGTGCCAGCAGCTTAGGGGGCGGGATTTCCTACAATGAGCAGTTCTTC. Its translation is CASSLGGGISYNEQFF.

The chain combines TRBV4-3 with TRBJ2-3; D call uncertain. There are 15 residues in the CDR3. Germline loops: CDR1 LGHNA, CDR2 YSLEER. Trimming removed 0 bases from V and 2 bases from J, with 9 bases in between. Here the CDR3 reads CASSQDTRLTDTQYF. CDR3 in DNA: TGCGCCAGCAGCCAAGATACGCGACTCACAGATACGCAGTATTTT.

Ten or more counts support this clonotype. This sequence joins TRBV19 and TRBJ2-1; 9 bases agree with TRBD1. Germline V gives CDR1 LNHDA, CDR2 SQIVND (reference sequence). Trimming removed 5 bases from V and 4 bases from J; junction bases left unmatched: 6. There are 15 residues in the CDR3. This CDR3 is CASSYGTGIYNEQFF. CDR3 in DNA: TGTGCCAGTAGTTATGGGACAGGGATTTACAATGAGCAGTTCTTC.

The rearrangement joins TRBV6-2 or TRBV6-3 to TRBJ2-7, with 7 bases identical to TRBD2. The V gene end was trimmed by 7 bases and the J gene end by 2 bases; junction bases not matched to a gene: 5. The CDR3 is 13 amino acids. Germline assignment: CDR1 MNHEY and CDR2 SVGEGT. DNA for the CDR3: TGTGCCAGCATTTCGCGGGAGACCTACGAGCAGTACTTC. Encoded protein: CASISRETYEQYF.

This clonotype appeared a few times. The chain recombines TRBV7-9 with TRBJ2-1, with 7 bases aligning to TRBD2. CDR1 and CDR2 from the germline V gene are SEHNR and FQNEAQ (reference sequence). The CDR3 consists of 14 residues. The V segment lost 5 bases and the J segment 15 bases; nucleotides outside the gene matches: 16. CDR3 coding DNA: TGTGCCAGCAGCCACCTGGGACTACCCCTTTATTGGTTCTTC. Protein product: CASSHLGLPLYWFF.

The chain employs TRBV3-1 and TRBJ2-7, with a tentative D call TRBD1 (5 bases). V lost 4 bases and J lost 6, with 13 bases in between. The germline V gene encodes CDR1 LGHDT and CDR2 YNNKEL (reference sequence). The CDR3 is 13 residues long. CDR3 residues: CASSRRVGSEQYF. For the CDR3, the DNA is TGTGCCAGCAGCCGCAGGGTAGGATCCGAGCAGTACTTC.

This clonotype was detected a few times. J is TRBJ2-1 and V is TRBV20-1; TRBD2 matches at 10 bases. The CDR3 sequence is 17 residues long. The germline V gene has CDR1 DFQATT and CDR2 SNEGSKA (reference sequence). The trim removed 1 base at V and 3 bases at J, leaving 9 bases unmatched. This CDR3 is CSARAGLAGVHYNEQFF. CDR3 in DNA: TGCAGTGCTAGAGCCGGCCTAGCGGGGGTACACTACAATGAGCAGTTCTTC.

The chain recombines TRBV7-6 with TRBJ2-3; no clear D gene. This CDR3 comprises 17 residues. Germline V lookup: CDR1 SGHVS, CDR2 FNYEAQ. Trimming stripped 0 bases from V and 0 bases from J, with 13 bases between. The CDR3 loop reads CASSLAPFLGSTDTQYF. In DNA, the CDR3 is TGTGCCAGCAGCTTAGCCCCCTTCCTCGGTAGCACAGATACGCAGTATTTT.

V and J are TRBV28 and TRBJ2-5, with 12 nucleotides matching TRBD2. V lost 5 bases, J lost 1 base, and 14 bases stayed unmatched. CDR1 and CDR2 from the germline V gene are MDHEN and SYDVKM. This CDR3 has 19 residues. DNA of the CDR3: TGTGCCAGCAGTACATCCCTAATCACTAGCGGGGGGTCCCAAGAGACCCAGTACTTC. Its translation is CASSTSLITSGGSQETQYF.

This clonotype was detected ten times or more. This chain links TRBV29-1 with TRBJ2-5; possible D gene TRBD1, 6 bases. V shed 6 bases and J shed 5 bases, with 16 bases lying between them. Germline CDR1 is SQVTM and CDR2 is ANQGSEA. This CDR3 spans 13 amino acids. CDR3 region: CSVDITGLETQYF. Written as DNA, the CDR3 is TGCAGCGTAGACATCACAGGGTTGGAGACCCAGTACTTC.

The chain joins TRBV5-6 to TRBJ1-1; perhaps TRBD1 as D (5 bases). The V end was cut by 4 bases, the J end by 5 bases, with 21 bases between. The CDR3 is made up of 16 amino acids. The germline gives CDR1 SGHDT, CDR2 YYEEEE. CDR3 bases: TGTGCCAGCAGCAGAGCAGGTCCGGGAAGGGGAACTGAAGCTTTCTTT. Its translation: CASSRAGPGRGTEAFF. Full variable domain (missing parts from reference TRBV5-6 and TRBJ1-1): DAGVTQSPTHLIKTRGQQVTLRCSPKSGHDTVSWYQQALGQGPQFIFQYYEEEERQRGNFPDRFSGHQFPNYSSELNVNALLLGDSALYLCASSRAGPGRGTEAFFGQGTRLTVV.

The chain recombines TRBV24-1 with TRBJ2-3; the D is unclear. Looked up from germline, CDR1 is KGHDR and CDR2 is SFDVKD. Trimming left V 6 bases short and J 7 bases short, with 7 bases between. The CDR3 sequence is 11 residues long. In nucleotides, the CDR3 is TGTGCCACCAGTCTCATGAATACGCAGTATTTT. It is translated as CATSLMNTQYF.